This T cell receptor beta chain is from a study of T cell responses to AZD1222 COVID-19 vaccine. General study findings and limits: Sampling that yielded the repertoires occurred only after the peak T cell response.

The table came from immunoSEQ multiplex PCR; TCRdb's copy has only in-frame clones and leaves some out. The profile covers approximately 140,000 clones, with more than 85% appearing a single time and more than 3% taken by the ten largest. A single count supports this clone. Antigen specificity is unknown. The CDR3 is made up of 15 amino acids. Germline loops: CDR1 SGHRS, CDR2 YFSETQ. V lost 0 bases and J lost 10, with 18 bases in between. This clonotype was sampled from an adult who received the AZD1222 COVID-19 vaccine. The sample was peripheral blood, taken 28 days after the second AZD1222 dose. This chain connects TRBV5-1 to TRBJ2-3; weak D call: TRBD1 (8 bases). The CDR3 protein is CASSLDSGQGGSQYF. DNA of the CDR3: TGCGCCAGCAGCTTGGATTCTGGACAGGGAGGGTCGCAGTATTTT. The complete variable domain, with remaining parts taken from reference TRBV5-1 and TRBJ2-3, reads KAGVTQTPRYLIKTRGQQVTLSCSPISGHRSVSWYQQTPGQGLQFLFEYFSETQRNKGNFPGRFSGRQFSNSRSEMNVSTLELGDSALYLCASSLDSGQGGSQYFGPGTRLTVL.